These 31 T cell receptor beta chains came from one sample sequenced in a study of blood T cell repertoires in COVID-19. Assay: immunoSEQ multiplex PCR; the TCRdb copy retains only in-frame clones and omits some. The data hold approximately 300,000 clones, with 86% observed a single time. Sequencing was carried out using PBMCs or T cells enriched from blood (not recorded which). The receptor source for this set is a man aged 25-45 years who had recovered from COVID-19.

This clone was seen a single time. The rearrangement links TRBV11-3 to TRBJ1-6, with 10 bases that match TRBD1. The CDR3 length is 15 residues. J lost 8 bases, V lost 2 bases, and 3 bases had no gene match. Germline V gene lookup returns CDR1 SGHNT and CDR2 YENEEA. The chain's CDR3 is CASSLIGQGDSPLHF. CDR3 DNA: TGTGCCAGCAGCTTAATCGGACAGGGGGATTCACCCCTCCACTTT.

The CDR3 nucleotides are TGTGCCAGCAGCGAATTGGGACTCCAAGAGACCCAGTACTTC. Protein product: CASSELGLQETQYF. This rearrangement joins TRBV9 to TRBJ2-5, with TRBD2 as a possible D gene (6 bases). CDR1 is SGDLS and CDR2 is YYNGEE in the germline V gene. V lost 3 bases, J lost 1 base, and 10 bases lay in between. The CDR3 is 14 residues long.

The CDR3 sequence is CASSYTGRSGNTIYF. CDR3 nucleotides: TGTGCCAGCAGTTACACCGGCAGGTCTGGAAACACCATATATTTT. The chain has TRBV6-5 and TRBJ1-3; D is uncertain. V lost 2 bases, J lost 1 base, and 9 bases lay in between. Germline CDR1 MNHEY, CDR2 SVGAGI. This CDR3 comprises 15 residues.

The chain joins TRBV27 to TRBJ2-1, with 14 bases matching TRBD2. Germline values: CDR1 MNHEY, CDR2 SMNVEV (reference sequence). The CDR3 loop spans 14 amino acids. J was trimmed by 8 bases and V by 7 bases; bases with no gene match: 4. CDR3 bases: TGTGCCAGCAAAGGGACTAGCGGGAGACATGAGCAGTTCTTC. Residues: CASKGTSGRHEQFF.

The CDR3 is CASSPVPPREAFF. CDR3 nucleotides: TGTGCCAGCTCCCCGGTTCCCCCCCGTGAAGCTTTCTTT. The J gene is TRBJ1-1, the V gene TRBV12-3 or TRBV12-4; no definite D call. The germline V and J ends were trimmed by 8 bases and 7 bases, with 17 bases remaining between them. The CDR3 sequence is 13 residues long.

This clone was counted a few times. This chain uses TRBV7-8 with TRBJ1-2; D gene unclear. V dropped 5 bases and J dropped 5 bases, with 12 bases sitting between them. CDR3 size: 13 residues. Per germline, CDR1 SGHVS and CDR2 FQNEAQ. The chain's CDR3 is CASSGLRAYGYTF. The CDR3 coding sequence is TGTGCCAGCAGCGGATTGCGGGCTTATGGCTACACCTTC.

This clone was counted between two and nine times. The chain recombines TRBV7-9 with TRBJ2-7, with 8 bases that match TRBD1. The CDR3 consists of 16 residues. CDR1 and CDR2 (germline): SEHNR, FQNEAQ (reference sequence). The V gene end was trimmed by 4 bases and the J gene end by 0 bases; junction bases not matched to a gene: 8. For the CDR3, the DNA is TGTGCCAGCAGCTACGTTTCACAGGGGGACTCCTACGAGCAGTACTTC. Amino acid sequence: CASSYVSQGDSYEQYF.

The genes are TRBV28 and TRBJ1-1; D is perhaps TRBD1 (5 bases). V lost 8 bases to trimming and J lost 0 bases, with 19 bases between them. Germline CDR1 is MDHEN and CDR2 is SYDVKM. This CDR3 is built from 16 residues. CDR3 amino acids: CASGTTGAGMNTEAFF. The CDR3 nucleotides are TGTGCCAGCGGCACTACAGGCGCGGGGATGAACACTGAAGCTTTCTTT. Together with reference TRBV28 and TRBJ1-1, the CDR3 gives the full variable domain: DVKVTQSSRYLVKRTGEKVFLECVQDMDHENMFWYRQDPGLGLRLIYFSYDVKMKEKGDIPEGYSVSREKKERFSLILESASTNQTSMYLCASGTTGAGMNTEAFFGQGTRLTVV.

The chain recombines TRBV5-1 with TRBJ1-1; 7 bases line up with TRBD1. The CDR3 consists of 17 residues. Germline trimming cut 1 base from V and 7 bases from J; bases unmatched to any gene: 16. Germline-derived CDR1 and CDR2 are SGHRS and YFSETQ. The CDR3 region is CASSLTQTGSIPHEAFF. CDR3 nucleotide sequence: TGCGCCAGCAGCTTGACCCAGACAGGGTCCATTCCGCATGAAGCTTTCTTT.

J is TRBJ1-5 and V is TRBV14; tentatively, D is TRBD1 (5 bases). This CDR3 contains 18 residues. Germline assignment: CDR1 SGHDN and CDR2 FVKESK. V shed 4 bases and J shed 11 bases, with 30 bases lying between them. CDR3 nucleotide sequence: TGTGCCAGCAGCCTGAGGTTCGGTAAGGTTGGGAGGGGTATGTCCCAGCATTTT. Translation: CASSLRFGKVGRGMSQHF. Together with reference TRBV14 and TRBJ1-5, the CDR3 gives the full variable domain: EAGVTQFPSHSVIEKGQTVTLRCDPISGHDNLYWYRRVMGKEIKFLLHFVKESKQDESGMPNNRFLAERTGGTYSTLKVQPAELEDSGVYFCASSLRFGKVGRGMSQHFGDGTRLSIL.

The gene calls are TRBV3-1 (or the pseudogene TRBV3-2) and TRBJ2-3; D not resolved. The germline gives CDR1 LGHDT, CDR2 YNNKEL (reference sequence). Trimming took 0 bases from V and 1 from J, leaving 11 bases between them. The CDR3 runs to 16 residues. The CDR3: CASSQDPARRTDTQYF. The DNA of the CDR3 is TGTGCCAGCAGCCAAGATCCCGCTAGACGCACAGATACGCAGTATTTT.

This chain links TRBV6-5 with TRBJ1-5; 7 bases align to TRBD1. CDR3 size: 14 residues. The germline gives CDR1 MNHEY, CDR2 SVGAGI. V shed 6 bases and J 8 bases; nucleotides not matched to a gene: 10. CDR3 DNA sequence: TGTGCCAGCAGGATCAACAGGGGTCGGGAGCCCCAGCATTTT. Its protein is CASRINRGREPQHF.

This chain connects TRBV25-1 to TRBJ1-4, with 9 bases lining up with TRBD1. Trimming removed 1 base from V and 14 bases from J; junction bases left unmatched: 2. From germline, CDR1 is MGHDK and CDR2 SYGVNS. The CDR3 has 12 residues. This chain's CDR3 is CASSELGQGLFF. For the CDR3, the DNA is TGTGCCAGCAGTGAATTAGGACAGGGGCTGTTTTTT.

This sequence joins TRBV3-1 (or the pseudogene TRBV3-2) and TRBJ1-1; D perhaps matches TRBD1 (6 bases). The CDR3 has 13 residues. The germline V and J ends were trimmed by 1 base and 7 bases, with 10 bases remaining between them. CDR1 is LGHDT and CDR2 is YNNKEL in the germline V gene (reference sequence). The CDR3 DNA sequence: TGTGCCAGCAGCCAAGTACAGGGAGTTGAAGCTTTCTTT. It encodes CASSQVQGVEAFF.

Comments on this clone: Other DNA sequences within the sample encode an identical CDR3. The chain carries TRBV5-1 and TRBJ2-7; D call uncertain. Germline CDR1 SGHRS, CDR2 YFSETQ. V was cut by 3 bases and J by 2 bases, with 3 bases left in between. The CDR3 covers 11 residues. CDR3 amino acids: CASSSTYEQYF. Here the CDR3 DNA reads TGCGCCAGCAGCTCCACCTACGAGCAGTACTTC. The full variable domain, in which reference TRBV5-1 and TRBJ2-7 provide the parts outside the CDR3, is KAGVTQTPRYLIKTRGQQVTLSCSPISGHRSVSWYQQTPGQGLQFLFEYFSETQRNKGNFPGRFSGRQFSNSRSEMNVSTLELGDSALYLCASSSTYEQYFGPGTRLTVT.

This clone showed up just once. The chain recombines TRBV7-9 with TRBJ2-7, with D uncertain. From germline, CDR1 is SEHNR and CDR2 FQNEAQ (reference sequence). This CDR3 spans 12 amino acids. V lost 8 bases and J lost 4, with 12 bases in between. The CDR3 nucleotides are TGTGCCAGCTCTGCAAAGAGGTACGAGCAGTACTTC. It codes for CASSAKRYEQYF.

This clone was counted a single time. This chain uses TRBV4-2 with TRBJ2-7; 9 bases match TRBD2. With V trimmed by 0 bases and J by 4 bases, 7 bases remained unmatched. CDR3 length equals 16 residues. The germline V gene has CDR1 LGHNA and CDR2 YNFKEQ. For the CDR3, the DNA is TGTGCCAGCAGCCAAGATCCCAGCGGGGGGACTTACGAGCAGTACTTC. Residues: CASSQDPSGGTYEQYF.

This clone is a singleton in its sample. The V and J genes are TRBV6-5 and TRBJ1-4, with 7 bases matching TRBD1. Looked up from germline, CDR1 is MNHEY and CDR2 is SVGAGI. The CDR3 runs 13 residues. Trimming at V came to 6 bases and at J to 8 bases, leaving 6 bases not matched to a gene. The CDR3 DNA reads TGTGCCAGCAGAGACAGGGTAGACGAAAAACTGTTTTTT. Translation: CASRDRVDEKLFF.

The chain combines TRBV24-1 with TRBJ2-1; 10 bases agree with TRBD2. J was trimmed by 7 bases and V by 2 bases; bases with no gene match: 10. The CDR3 has 17 residues. CDR1 and CDR2 from the germline V gene are KGHDR and SFDVKD. CDR3 nucleotide sequence: TGTGCCACCAGTGATTCGCAAATGGGACTAGCGCGGAATGAGCAGTTCTTC. Translating it yields CATSDSQMGLARNEQFF.

The chain joins TRBV19 to TRBJ2-1; D is perhaps TRBD2 (6 bases). The CDR3 consists of 13 residues. The ends were cut back, 3 bases at V and 8 bases at J, with 11 bases in the middle. Germline values: CDR1 LNHDA, CDR2 SQIVND (reference sequence). CDR3 nucleotides: TGTGCCAGTAGTATGATTAGCGGCCATGAGCAGTTCTTC. As protein: CASSMISGHEQFF.

The chain joins TRBV5-8 to TRBJ2-6; 7 bases are shared with TRBD1. This CDR3 is 19 amino acids long. J lost 0 bases, V lost 4 bases, and 13 bases had no gene match. CDR1 is SGHTS, CDR2 YDEGEE, per germline. The DNA for the CDR3 is TGTGCCAGCAGCCGTCGAGGGACAGCGCTTATCTCTGGGGCCAACGTCCTGACTTTC. Protein product: CASSRRGTALISGANVLTF.

The V gene is TRBV30, the J gene TRBJ2-2; 11 bases fit TRBD1. The V gene end was trimmed by 5 bases and the J gene end by 5 bases; junction bases not matched to a gene: 13. Per germline, CDR1 GTSNPN and CDR2 SVGIG (reference sequence). The CDR3 consists of 17 residues. This CDR3 is CAWLRDRGLYPTGELFF. In DNA, the CDR3 is TGTGCCTGGCTCCGGGACAGGGGGTTGTACCCAACCGGGGAGCTGTTTTTT.

The chain recombines TRBV18 with TRBJ1-1; no firm D call. Germline loops: CDR1 KGHSH, CDR2 LQKENI. The V gene lost 5 bases and the J gene lost 4 bases, with 8 bases spanning the gap. The CDR3 has 12 amino acids. This chain's CDR3 is CASSGSSTEAFF. The CDR3 nucleotides are TGTGCCAGCTCAGGGAGTTCCACTGAAGCTTTCTTT.

The chain carries TRBV3-1 (or the pseudogene TRBV3-2) and TRBJ1-1; D not certain. CDR3 size: 13 residues. Germline V gene sequence: CDR1 LGHDT, CDR2 YNNKEL (reference sequence). Trimming removed 0 bases at V and 4 bases at J, with 6 bases between. CDR3 sequence (DNA): TGTGCCAGCAGCCAAGACCGGAGCACTGAAGCTTTCTTT. It is translated as CASSQDRSTEAFF.

This chain links TRBV28 with TRBJ1-2; 8 bases are a match to TRBD1. Trimming at V came to 6 bases and at J to 8 bases, leaving 11 bases not matched to a gene. Germline V gene lookup returns CDR1 MDHEN and CDR2 SYDVKM. CDR3 length equals 14 residues. DNA for the CDR3: TGTGCCAGCAGCCTTGACCAGGGGGCACGCGGCTACACCTTC. Translating gives CASSLDQGARGYTF.

The chain carries TRBV7-9 and TRBJ2-1, with a possible D match to TRBD2 (6 bases). Germline V lookup: CDR1 SEHNR, CDR2 FQNEAQ (reference sequence). Trimming pared 2 bases from V and 8 bases from J, leaving 10 bases between. The CDR3 sequence is 13 residues long. The CDR3: CASSLFSGDEQFF. The CDR3 bases are TGTGCCAGCAGCTTATTTTCGGGAGATGAGCAGTTCTTC.

The gene calls are TRBV18 and TRBJ1-6; the D gene is possibly TRBD1 (6 bases). The CDR3 runs to 16 residues. The V end was cut by 5 bases, the J end by 4 bases, with 15 bases between. Germline values: CDR1 KGHSH, CDR2 LQKENI. The CDR3 coding sequence is TGTGCCAGCTCATGGTCGCCGGACAGATATAATTCACCCCTCCACTTT. Encoded protein: CASSWSPDRYNSPLHF.

This clone was detected many times. The genes are TRBV2 and TRBJ1-2; 8 nucleotides align to TRBD1. V shed 1 base, J shed 5 bases, and the junction held 12 bases outside the gene matches. This CDR3 contains 17 residues. Germline-derived CDR1 and CDR2 are SNHLY and FYNNEI. The CDR3 DNA follows: TGTGCCAGCAGTGAAGACCGACCCGGGACAGGTGGTTATGGCTACACCTTC. Translating gives CASSEDRPGTGGYGYTF.

The CDR3 loop reads CASSSRGRVAGNTIYF. The CDR3 DNA sequence: TGTGCCAGCAGCTCCCGGGGGAGGGTTGCTGGAAACACCATATATTTT. This chain links TRBV9 with TRBJ1-3, with a weak D call TRBD1 (5 bases). Per the germline V gene, CDR1 is SGDLS and CDR2 is YYNGEE. V was pared by 4 bases and J by 2 bases, with 16 bases between. The length of the CDR3 is 16 residues.

CDR3 in amino acids: CASSGDSYGYTF. CDR3 coding DNA: TGTGCCAGTAGTGGGGACAGCTATGGCTACACCTTC. This chain links TRBV19 with TRBJ1-2; 7 positions agree with TRBD1. The trim removed 5 bases at V and 4 bases at J, leaving 1 base unmatched. Germline V gene sequence: CDR1 LNHDA, CDR2 SQIVND (reference sequence). CDR3 length equals 12 residues.

This chain joins TRBV9 and TRBJ2-1, with 13 bases identical to TRBD2. J lost 7 bases, V lost 2 bases, and 3 bases had no gene match. Germline-derived CDR1 and CDR2 are SGDLS and YYNGEE. The CDR3 totals 15 residues. CDR3 sequence: CASSVTSGRTNEQFF. Here the CDR3 DNA reads TGTGCCAGCAGCGTGACTAGCGGGAGGACGAATGAGCAGTTCTTC.